The rows below give T cell receptor beta chains drawn from one sample of a study of blood T cell repertoires in COVID-19. Assay: immunoSEQ multiplex PCR; the TCRdb copy retains only in-frame clones and omits some. The sample has tens of thousands of clones, roughly 90% seen once. Sample: peripheral blood. The receptors stem from a human donor in a cohort sampled during active COVID-19. CDR3s include the opening cysteine and the closing phenylalanine or tryptophan. A D gene is named only where the DNA matches it firmly. Only some rows state a clone size, as once, few, many or a class for expanded clones.

.	TRBD2	14	TRBJ2-7	TRBV6-5	CASRGGGPLHEQYF	TGTGCCAGCAGAGGCGGGGGGCCCCTCCACGAGCAGTACTTC
.	TRBD1	18	TRBJ2-6	TRBV27	CASSPLGGQGYGANVLTF	TGTGCCAGCAGTCCACTTGGGGGACAGGGATACGGGGCCAACGTCCTGACTTTC
.	.	12	TRBJ1-1	TRBV28	CASSSHSGEAFF	TGTGCCAGCAGTTCCCATTCAGGGGAAGCTTTCTTT
.	.	14	TRBJ2-7	TRBV6-5	CASSYATGGYEQYF	TGTGCCAGCAGTTACGCGACTGGAGGGTACGAGCAGTACTTC
.	.	15	TRBJ2-1	TRBV5-1	CASSLYLESVDEQFF	TGCGCCAGCAGCTTGTATCTCGAATCAGTGGATGAGCAGTTCTTC
.	.	13	TRBJ2-1	TRBV6-2/TRBV6-3	CASSYDRYNEQFF	TGTGCCAGCAGTTACGACAGATACAATGAGCAGTTCTTC
.	TRBD1	15	TRBJ2-7	TRBV4-2	CASSQDGTATYEQYF	TGTGCCAGCAGCCAAGATGGGACAGCAACCTACGAGCAGTACTTC
few	.	13	TRBJ1-1	TRBV27	CASSLLMNTEAFF	TGTGCCAGCAGTTTATTAATGAACACTGAAGCTTTCTTT
.	TRBD1	15	TRBJ1-2	TRBV2	CASRTTGVEIYGYTF	TGTGCCAGCAGAACGACAGGGGTTGAGATCTATGGCTACACCTTC
.	TRBD2	15	TRBJ2-1	TRBV6-5	CASSQQGLAGDEQFF	TGTGCCAGCAGTCAGCAGGGGCTAGCGGGAGATGAGCAGTTCTTC
.	.	16	TRBJ1-3	TRBV4-3	CASSQGLGRSGNTIYF	TGCGCCAGCAGCCAAGGGCTAGGGAGGTCAGGAAACACCATATATTTT
.	.	14	TRBJ1-2	TRBV5-8	CASRLESLIRGYTF	TGTGCCAGCAGGCTAGAATCCCTAATACGAGGCTACACCTTC
few	.	15	TRBJ2-7	TRBV4-1	CASSQDTASYYEQYF	TGCGCCAGCAGTCAGGACACCGCATCCTACTACGAGCAGTACTTC
.	.	16	TRBJ1-4	TRBV5-1	CASSLAPQETNEKLFF	TGCGCCAGCAGCTTGGCCCCACAGGAAACTAATGAAAAACTGTTTTTT
.	TRBD2	15	TRBJ2-7	TRBV7-9	CASSTRTSGSYEQYF	TGTGCCAGCAGCACCCGGACTAGCGGGAGCTACGAGCAGTACTTC
.	.	14	TRBJ1-2	TRBV29-1	CSVEKGRGAYGYTF	TGCAGCGTTGAAAAGGGCAGGGGTGCCTATGGCTACACCTTC
.	.	12	TRBJ2-1	TRBV2	CASTGGFNEQFF	TGTGCCAGCACTGGCGGGTTCAATGAGCAGTTCTTC
.	.	15	TRBJ2-4	TRBV19	CASSMAVNAKNIQYF	TGTGCCAGTAGTATGGCAGTCAATGCCAAAAACATTCAGTACTTC
.	.	15	TRBJ2-5	TRBV6-2/TRBV6-3	CASSFSGGSRETQYF	TGTGCCAGCAGTTTCTCCGGGGGTAGCAGAGAGACCCAGTACTTC
.	.	16	TRBJ1-4	TRBV5-4	CASSLGASATNEKLFF	TGTGCCAGCAGCTTGGGGGCCAGTGCAACTAATGAAAAACTGTTTTTT
.	.	12	TRBJ1-1	TRBV7-8	CASSSGEPGAFF	TGTGCCAGCAGCTCAGGGGAGCCCGGAGCTTTCTTT
.	.	17	TRBJ1-3	TRBV3-1/TRBV3-2	CASSPGHPITSGNTIYF	TGTGCCAGCAGCCCGGGACATCCTATTACCTCTGGAAACACCATATATTTT
.	TRBD1	15	TRBJ2-7	TRBV6-1	CASSEIGTDFYEQYF	TGTGCCAGCAGTGAAATCGGGACAGACTTCTACGAGCAGTACTTC
.	.	13	TRBJ2-7	TRBV7-9	CASTRQSTYEQYF	TGTGCCAGCACCAGACAGTCTACCTACGAGCAGTACTTC
.	.	14	TRBJ2-7	TRBV30	CAWSVGLRSYEQYF	TGTGCCTGGAGTGTTGGACTCCGCTCCTACGAGCAGTACTTC
.	TRBD1	16	TRBJ2-1	TRBV5-1	CASSAGQGGSYNEQFF	TGCGCCAGCAGCGCCGGACAGGGGGGGTCCTACAATGAGCAGTTCTTC
.	TRBD1	14	TRBJ2-1	TRBV7-2	CASSLASDRVEQFF	TGTGCCAGCAGCTTAGCTTCGGACAGGGTTGAGCAGTTCTTC
few	TRBD1	17	TRBJ2-7	TRBV24-1	CATSDGRGQGESYEQYF	TGTGCCACCAGTGATGGGCGGGGACAGGGGGAGTCCTACGAGCAGTACTTC
.	TRBD2	15	TRBJ2-1	TRBV5-1	CASSLGLAGGGEQFF	TGCGCCAGCAGCCTCGGACTAGCGGGAGGGGGTGAGCAGTTCTTC
.	TRBD1	14	TRBJ1-1	TRBV7-8	CASSFYTGGTEAFF	TGTGCCAGCAGCTTCTATACAGGGGGCACTGAAGCTTTCTTT
.	TRBD2	17	TRBJ2-3	TRBV9	CASSDRFSGGEPDTQYF	TGTGCCAGCAGCGATCGTTTTAGCGGGGGCGAGCCAGATACGCAGTATTTT
.	.	13	TRBJ1-5	TRBV30	CAWSVSGDQPQHF	TGTGCCTGGAGTGTATCGGGGGATCAGCCCCAGCATTTT
.	TRBD1	13	TRBJ1-2	TRBV11-1	CASSKDRDYGYTF	TGTGCCAGCAGCAAAGACAGGGACTATGGCTACACCTTC
.	.	15	TRBJ2-1	TRBV24-1	CATSEPGTPYNEQFF	TGTGCCACCAGTGAGCCCGGGACTCCCTACAATGAGCAGTTCTTC
.	.	15	TRBJ2-5	TRBV11-2	CASSLGANRQETQYF	TGTGCCAGCAGCTTAGGGGCCAACCGTCAAGAGACCCAGTACTTC
.	TRBD1	18	TRBJ2-1	TRBV11-2	CASSSSGVGTGLFNEQFF	TGTGCCAGCAGCTCCAGCGGGGTAGGGACAGGGCTTTTCAATGAGCAGTTCTTC
.	.	15	TRBJ1-5	TRBV27	CASSPHLPSDQPQHF	TGTGCCAGCAGTCCCCACCTCCCGTCGGATCAGCCCCAGCATTTT
.	.	12	TRBJ1-1	TRBV12-3/TRBV12-4	CASGQTNTEAFF	TGTGCCAGCGGACAAACGAACACTGAAGCTTTCTTT
.	.	13	TRBJ1-1	TRBV2	CASNTLGQGKAFF	TGTGCCAGCAACACCCTGGGGCAGGGGAAAGCTTTCTTT
once	.	16	TRBJ1-1	TRBV5-4	CASSPSRGEGSTEAFF	TGTGCCAGCAGCCCTTCCCGGGGGGAGGGAAGCACTGAAGCTTTCTTT
.	.	14	TRBJ2-7	TRBV21-1	CASSKARTTYEQYF	TGTGCCAGCAGCAAAGCGAGGACAACTTACGAGCAGTACTTC
.	.	12	TRBJ2-7	TRBV7-9	CASSLDVEPQYF	TGTGCCAGCAGCTTAGATGTCGAGCCGCAGTACTTC
.	TRBD1	14	TRBJ1-2	TRBV7-9	CASSLVGTDYGYTF	TGTGCCAGCAGCTTAGTCGGGACAGACTATGGCTACACCTTC
.	.	14	TRBJ1-1	TRBV18	CASSPGGYRTEAFF	TGTGCCAGCTCACCGGGAGGTTATCGCACTGAAGCTTTCTTT
.	.	14	TRBJ1-1	TRBV5-1	CASSLAILTDEAFF	TGCGCCAGCAGCTTGGCGATCTTGACAGATGAAGCTTTCTTT
.	.	17	TRBJ2-2	TRBV7-5	CVRSPRRRPTDTGELFF	TGTGTCAGAAGCCCTAGGCGGCGACCTACCGACACCGGGGAGCTGTTTTTT
once	.	14	TRBJ2-5	TRBV4-3	CASSQGSSQETQYF	TGCGCCAGCAGCCAAGGATCTAGCCAGGAGACCCAGTACTTC
.	.	15	TRBJ1-2	TRBV30	CAWSVPFSGRNGYTF	TGTGCCTGGAGTGTACCATTTTCCGGCAGGAATGGCTACACCTTC
.	.	13	TRBJ2-7	TRBV12-3/TRBV12-4	CASSLVGAREQYF	TGTGCCAGCAGTTTAGTAGGGGCCCGCGAGCAGTACTTC
.	TRBD2	16	TRBJ2-1	TRBV7-9	CASSQGSSGAKGEQFF	TGTGCCAGCAGCCAGGGGAGTAGCGGGGCCAAGGGTGAGCAGTTCTTC
.	TRBD2	14	TRBJ2-2	TRBV6-5	CASSAGGGTGELFF	TGTGCCAGCAGCGCGGGAGGGGGCACCGGGGAGCTGTTTTTT
.	.	12	TRBJ2-1	TRBV11-3	CASGGAWDEQFF	TGTGCCAGCGGGGGGGCCTGGGATGAGCAGTTCTTC
.	.	14	TRBJ1-2	TRBV2	CATHGGFGNHGYTF	TGTGCCACCCACGGAGGGTTTGGAAACCATGGCTACACCTTC
.	.	13	TRBJ1-5	TRBV5-1	CASSPGSNQPQHF	TGCGCCAGCAGCCCCGGTAGCAATCAGCCCCAGCATTTT
.	.	11	TRBJ1-1	TRBV7-9	CASSHNTEAFF	TGTGCCAGCAGCCATAACACTGAAGCTTTCTTT